This T cell receptor beta chain was sequenced for a study of T cell repertoires in cytomegalovirus infection. The germline CDR1 and CDR2 sequences are SGHTA and FQGNSA. The CDR3 sequence is 14 residues long. Trimming removed 4 bases at V and 3 bases at J, with 11 bases between. TCRdb redid the calling of the reads with MiXCR, one entry per CDR3 protein. The sample yields under 350,000 distinct CDR3 sequences, more than 8% seen once. This clonotype was seen at least ten times. This chain joins TRBV7-2 and TRBJ2-3, with TRBD1 as a possible D gene (5 bases). This clonotype originated in a human donor in good health (CMV status not recorded). Some clones in this sample may be carry-over from other donors' samples. Sequenced sample: PBMCs. The CDR3: CASSSLRGTDTQYF. The CDR3 nucleotides read TGTGCCAGCAGCTCCCTTAGGGGAACAGATACGCAGTATTTT. Full variable domain (outside the CDR3, taken from reference TRBV7-2 and TRBJ2-3): GAGVSQSPSNKVTEKGKDVELRCDPISGHTALYWYRQSLGQGLEFLIYFQGNSAPDKSGLPSDRFSAERTGGSVSTLTIQRTQQEDSAVYLCASSSLRGTDTQYFGPGTRLTVL.